This T cell receptor beta chain appears in the sequencing data of a study of blood T cell repertoires in COVID-19. Across the study: Acute-phase and convalescent COVID-19 samples originated in the United States, Italy and Spain. The analysed material was cDNA or gDNA that came from T cells, B-cell-depleted T cells, or PBMCs.

V lost 5 bases and J lost 4; bases outside the gene matches: 10. This CDR3 has 16 residues. From germline, CDR1 is WSHSY and CDR2 SAAADI. Sequencing used immunoSEQ multiplex PCR; TCRdb keeps in-frame clones, though not all of them. The top ten hold approximately 3.5% of the sample, which has roughly 100,000 clones, about 86% seen once. The chain recombines TRBV10-2 with TRBJ2-1, with 8 positions matching TRBD2. The TCR was taken from a human donor in a cohort sampled during active COVID-19. The specimen sequenced was peripheral blood. The CDR3 spells CASSNLQREIYNEQFF. The DNA of the CDR3 is TGCGCCAGCAGTAATTTACAGCGGGAGATATACAATGAGCAGTTCTTC.